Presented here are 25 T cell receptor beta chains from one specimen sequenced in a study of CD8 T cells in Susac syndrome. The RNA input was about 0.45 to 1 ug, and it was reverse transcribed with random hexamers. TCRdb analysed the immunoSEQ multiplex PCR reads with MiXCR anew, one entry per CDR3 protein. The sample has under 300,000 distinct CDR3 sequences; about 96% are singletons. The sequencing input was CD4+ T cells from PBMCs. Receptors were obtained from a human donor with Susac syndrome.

CDR3 in DNA: TGCAGTGCCAACTTAGCGGGTCCCTACGAGCAGTACTTC. It specifies CSANLAGPYEQYF. The chain combines TRBV20-1 with TRBJ2-7; 7 nucleotides agree with TRBD2. Trimming took 6 bases from V and 2 from J; bases not matched to a gene: 7. The germline gives CDR1 DFQATT, CDR2 SNEGSKA (reference sequence). The length of the CDR3 is 13 residues.

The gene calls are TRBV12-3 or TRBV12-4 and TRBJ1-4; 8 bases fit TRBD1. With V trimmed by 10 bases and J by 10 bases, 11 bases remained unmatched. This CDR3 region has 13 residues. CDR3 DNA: TGTGCCACCCCGGGACAGGACTCTGGAAAACTGTTTTTT. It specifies CATPGQDSGKLFF.

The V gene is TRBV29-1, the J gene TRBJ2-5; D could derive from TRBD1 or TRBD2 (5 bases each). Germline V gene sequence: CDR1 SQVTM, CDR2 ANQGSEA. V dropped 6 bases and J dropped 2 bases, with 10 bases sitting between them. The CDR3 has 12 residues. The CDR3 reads CSVPGPQETQYF. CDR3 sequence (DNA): TGCAGCGTCCCGGGACCTCAAGAGACCCAGTACTTC.

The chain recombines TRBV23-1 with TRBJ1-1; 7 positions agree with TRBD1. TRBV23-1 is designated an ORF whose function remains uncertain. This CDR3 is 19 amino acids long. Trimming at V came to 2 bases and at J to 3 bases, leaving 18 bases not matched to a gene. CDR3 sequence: CASSQTPTPRQGSDTEAFF. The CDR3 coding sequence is TGCGCCAGCAGTCAAACCCCTACCCCTCGACAGGGTTCGGACACTGAAGCTTTCTTT.

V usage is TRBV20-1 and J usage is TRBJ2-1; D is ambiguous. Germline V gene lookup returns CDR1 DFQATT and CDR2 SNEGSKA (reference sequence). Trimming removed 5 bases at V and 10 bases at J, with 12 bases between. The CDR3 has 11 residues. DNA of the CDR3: TGCAGTGCTTCGCGCAATTACGAGCAGTTCTTC. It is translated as CSASRNYEQFF.

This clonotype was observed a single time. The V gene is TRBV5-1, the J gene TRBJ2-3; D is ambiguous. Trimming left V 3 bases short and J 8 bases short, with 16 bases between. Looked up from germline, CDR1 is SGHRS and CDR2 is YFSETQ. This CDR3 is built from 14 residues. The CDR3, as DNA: TGCGCCAGCAGCTCTAATCCGACTGGTGGTACGCAGTATTTT. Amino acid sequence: CASSSNPTGGTQYF.

The CDR3 protein is CASSLVAGGLYEQYF. The CDR3 region has the DNA TGCGCCAGCAGCTTGGTAGCGGGAGGTCTTTACGAGCAGTACTTC. The chain carries TRBV5-1 and TRBJ2-7, with 10 positions matching TRBD2. The CDR3 has 15 amino acids. V lost 0 bases and J lost 4; bases outside the gene matches: 4. Germline CDR1 SGHRS, CDR2 YFSETQ.

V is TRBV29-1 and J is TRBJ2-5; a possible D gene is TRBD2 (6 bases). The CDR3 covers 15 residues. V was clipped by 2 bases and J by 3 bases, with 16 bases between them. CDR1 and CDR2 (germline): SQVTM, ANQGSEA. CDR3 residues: CSVEKVVAAEETQYF. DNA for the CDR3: TGCAGCGTTGAAAAAGTAGTAGCGGCAGAAGAGACCCAGTACTTC.

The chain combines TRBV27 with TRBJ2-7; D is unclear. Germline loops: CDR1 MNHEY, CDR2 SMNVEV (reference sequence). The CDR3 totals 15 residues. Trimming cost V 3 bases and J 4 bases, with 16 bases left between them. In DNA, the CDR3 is TGTGCCAGCAGTTTTGGCCGGGCCCCCGGGTACGAGCAGTACTTC. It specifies CASSFGRAPGYEQYF.

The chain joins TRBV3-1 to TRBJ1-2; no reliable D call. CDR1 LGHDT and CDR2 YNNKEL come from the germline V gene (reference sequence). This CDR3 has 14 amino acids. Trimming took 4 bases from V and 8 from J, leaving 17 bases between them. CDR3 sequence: CASSLAGTTPGYTF. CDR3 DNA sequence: TGTGCCAGCAGCCTCGCAGGTACGACTCCCGGCTACACCTTC. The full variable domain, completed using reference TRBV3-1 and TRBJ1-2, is DTAVSQTPKYLVTQMGNDKSIKCEQNLGHDTMYWYKQDSKKFLKIMFSYNNKELIINETVPNRFSPKSPDKAHLNLHINSLELGDSAVYFCASSLAGTTPGYTFGSGTRLTVV.

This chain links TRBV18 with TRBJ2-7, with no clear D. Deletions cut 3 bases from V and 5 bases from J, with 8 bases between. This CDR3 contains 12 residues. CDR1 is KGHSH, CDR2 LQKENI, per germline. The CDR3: CASSPGRHEQYF. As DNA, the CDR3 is TGTGCCAGCTCACCCGGACGCCACGAGCAGTACTTC.

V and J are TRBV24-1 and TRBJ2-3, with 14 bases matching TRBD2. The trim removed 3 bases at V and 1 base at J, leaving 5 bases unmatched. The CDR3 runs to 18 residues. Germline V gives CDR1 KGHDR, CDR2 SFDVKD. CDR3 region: CATSDKGTSGRRTDTQYF. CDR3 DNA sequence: TGTGCCACCAGTGATAAAGGGACTAGCGGGAGACGCACAGATACGCAGTATTTT.

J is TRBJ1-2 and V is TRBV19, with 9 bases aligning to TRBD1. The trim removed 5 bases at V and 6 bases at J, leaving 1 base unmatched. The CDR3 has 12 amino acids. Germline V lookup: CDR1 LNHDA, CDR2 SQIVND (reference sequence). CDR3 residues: CASSHRGHGYTF. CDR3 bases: TGTGCCAGTAGTCACAGGGGGCATGGCTACACCTTC.

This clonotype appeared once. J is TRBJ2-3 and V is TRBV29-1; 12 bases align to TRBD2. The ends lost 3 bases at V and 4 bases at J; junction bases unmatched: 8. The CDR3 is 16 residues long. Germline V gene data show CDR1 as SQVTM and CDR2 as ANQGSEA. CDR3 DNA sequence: TGCAGCGTTGACAGACTAGCGGGAGTGGGGCCAGATACGCAGTATTTT. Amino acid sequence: CSVDRLAGVGPDTQYF.

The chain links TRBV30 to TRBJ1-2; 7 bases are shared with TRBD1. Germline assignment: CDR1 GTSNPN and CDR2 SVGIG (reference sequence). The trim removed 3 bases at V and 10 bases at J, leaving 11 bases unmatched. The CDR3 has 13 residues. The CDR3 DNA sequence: TGTGCCTGGAGCCCCGGGACAGATCTTGCCTACACCTTC. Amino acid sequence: CAWSPGTDLAYTF.

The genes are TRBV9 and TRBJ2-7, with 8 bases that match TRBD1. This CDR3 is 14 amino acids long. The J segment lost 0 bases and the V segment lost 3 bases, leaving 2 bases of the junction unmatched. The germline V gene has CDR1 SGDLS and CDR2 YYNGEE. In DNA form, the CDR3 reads TGTGCCAGCAGCGACAGGGGGTTCTCCTACGAGCAGTACTTC. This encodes CASSDRGFSYEQYF.

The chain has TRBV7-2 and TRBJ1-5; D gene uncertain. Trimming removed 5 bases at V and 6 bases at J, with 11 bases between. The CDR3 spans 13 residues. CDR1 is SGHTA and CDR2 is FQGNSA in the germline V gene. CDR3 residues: CASSPPRGQPQHF. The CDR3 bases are TGTGCCAGCAGCCCCCCCCGCGGTCAGCCCCAGCATTTT.

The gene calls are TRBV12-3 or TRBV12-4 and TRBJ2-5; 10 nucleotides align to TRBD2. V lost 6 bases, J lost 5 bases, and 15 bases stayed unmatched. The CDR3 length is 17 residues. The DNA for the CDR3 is TGTGCCAGCAGCAATTTCCGATTTCTAGCGGGAGTGGAGACCCAGTACTTC. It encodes CASSNFRFLAGVETQYF.

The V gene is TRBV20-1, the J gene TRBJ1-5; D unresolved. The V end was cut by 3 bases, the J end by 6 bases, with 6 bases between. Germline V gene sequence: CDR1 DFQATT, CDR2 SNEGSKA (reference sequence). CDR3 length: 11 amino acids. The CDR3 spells CSASYGQPQHF. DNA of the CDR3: TGCAGTGCTAGTTATGGTCAGCCCCAGCATTTT.

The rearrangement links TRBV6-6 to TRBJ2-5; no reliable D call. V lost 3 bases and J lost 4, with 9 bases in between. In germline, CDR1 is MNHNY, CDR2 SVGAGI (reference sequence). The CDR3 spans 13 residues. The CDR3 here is CASSYVFGETQYF. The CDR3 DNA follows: TGTGCCAGCAGTTATGTTTTTGGAGAGACCCAGTACTTC.

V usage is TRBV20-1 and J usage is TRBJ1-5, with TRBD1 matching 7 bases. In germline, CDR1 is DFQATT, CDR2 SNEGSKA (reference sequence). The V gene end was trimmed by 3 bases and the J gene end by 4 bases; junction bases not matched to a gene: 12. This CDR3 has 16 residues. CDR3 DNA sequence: TGCAGTGCTAGTTTTGGGGACAGTCATCAGAATCAGCCCCAGCATTTT. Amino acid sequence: CSASFGDSHQNQPQHF.

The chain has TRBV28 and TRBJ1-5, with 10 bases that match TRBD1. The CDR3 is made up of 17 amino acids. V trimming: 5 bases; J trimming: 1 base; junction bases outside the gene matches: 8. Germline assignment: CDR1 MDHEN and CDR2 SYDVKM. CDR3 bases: TGTGCCAGCAGTGGATGGGACAGGGGACGGAGCAATCAGCCCCAGCATTTT. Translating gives CASSGWDRGRSNQPQHF.

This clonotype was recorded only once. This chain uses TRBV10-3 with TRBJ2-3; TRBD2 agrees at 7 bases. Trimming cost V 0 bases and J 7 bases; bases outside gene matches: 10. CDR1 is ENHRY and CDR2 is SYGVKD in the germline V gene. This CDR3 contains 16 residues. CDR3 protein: CAISESGSGTIYTQYF. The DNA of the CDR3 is TGTGCCATCAGTGAGTCAGGGAGCGGGACGATCTATACGCAGTATTTT.

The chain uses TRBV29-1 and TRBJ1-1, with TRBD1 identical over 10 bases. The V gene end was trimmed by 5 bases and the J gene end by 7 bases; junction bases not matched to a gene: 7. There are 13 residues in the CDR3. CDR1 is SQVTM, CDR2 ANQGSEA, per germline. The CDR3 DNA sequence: TGCAGCGTTCCGGGACAGGGGTCAGGTGAAGCTTTCTTT. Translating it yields CSVPGQGSGEAFF.

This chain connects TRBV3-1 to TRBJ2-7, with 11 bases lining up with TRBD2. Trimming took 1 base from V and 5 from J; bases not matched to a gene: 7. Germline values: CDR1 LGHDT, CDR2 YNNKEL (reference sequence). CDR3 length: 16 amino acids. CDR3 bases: TGTGCCAGCAGCCAAGCAGCAGGGACTAGCGGAAACGAGCAGTACTTC. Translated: CASSQAAGTSGNEQYF.